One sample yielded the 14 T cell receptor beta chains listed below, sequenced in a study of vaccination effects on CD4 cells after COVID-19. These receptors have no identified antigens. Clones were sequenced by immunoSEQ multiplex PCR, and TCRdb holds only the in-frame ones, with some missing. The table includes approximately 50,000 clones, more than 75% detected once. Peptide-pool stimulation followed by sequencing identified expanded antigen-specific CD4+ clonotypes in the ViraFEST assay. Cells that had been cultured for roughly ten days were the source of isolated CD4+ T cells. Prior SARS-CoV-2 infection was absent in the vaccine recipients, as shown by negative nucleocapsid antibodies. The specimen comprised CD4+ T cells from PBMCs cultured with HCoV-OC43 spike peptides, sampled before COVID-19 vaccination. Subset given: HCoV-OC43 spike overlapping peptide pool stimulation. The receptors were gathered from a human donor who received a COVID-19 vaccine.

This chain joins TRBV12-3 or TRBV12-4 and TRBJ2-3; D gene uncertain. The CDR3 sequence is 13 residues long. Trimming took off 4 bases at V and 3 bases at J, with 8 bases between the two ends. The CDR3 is CASSSPPTDTQYF. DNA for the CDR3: TGTGCCAGCAGTTCTCCCCCTACAGATACGCAGTATTTT.

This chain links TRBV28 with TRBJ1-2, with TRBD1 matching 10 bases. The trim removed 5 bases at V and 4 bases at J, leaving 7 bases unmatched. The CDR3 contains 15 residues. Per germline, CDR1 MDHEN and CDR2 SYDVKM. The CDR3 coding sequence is TGTGCCAGCAGTCACTCCGGGACAGGGGCCTATGGCTACACCTTC. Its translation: CASSHSGTGAYGYTF.

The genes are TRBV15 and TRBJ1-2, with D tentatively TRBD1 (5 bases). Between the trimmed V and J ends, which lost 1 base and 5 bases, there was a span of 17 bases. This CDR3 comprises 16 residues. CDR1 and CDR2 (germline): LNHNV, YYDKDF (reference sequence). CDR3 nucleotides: TGTGCCACCAGCAGAGGCGGGACGGAGGCACTTTATGGCTACACCTTC. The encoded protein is CATSRGGTEALYGYTF.

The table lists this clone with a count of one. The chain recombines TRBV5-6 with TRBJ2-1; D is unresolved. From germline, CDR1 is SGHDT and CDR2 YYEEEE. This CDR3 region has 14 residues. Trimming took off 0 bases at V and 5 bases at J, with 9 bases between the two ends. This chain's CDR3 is CASSLDLGNNEQFF. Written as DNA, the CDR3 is TGTGCCAGCAGCTTGGATTTGGGGAACAATGAGCAGTTCTTC.

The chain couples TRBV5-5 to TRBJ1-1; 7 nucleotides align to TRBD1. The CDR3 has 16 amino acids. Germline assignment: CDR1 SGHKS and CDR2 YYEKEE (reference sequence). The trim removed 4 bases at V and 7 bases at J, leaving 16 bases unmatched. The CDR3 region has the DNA TGTGCCAGCAGCCCCCTCTCCTCCGGACAGGCATATGAAGCTTTCTTT. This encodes CASSPLSSGQAYEAFF.

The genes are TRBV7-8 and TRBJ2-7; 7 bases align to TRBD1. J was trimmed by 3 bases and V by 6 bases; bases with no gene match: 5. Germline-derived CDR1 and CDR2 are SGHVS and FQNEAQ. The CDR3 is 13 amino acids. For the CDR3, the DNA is TGTGCCAGCAGTGGTAACAGGGGCTACGAGCAGTACGTC. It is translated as CASSGNRGYEQYV.

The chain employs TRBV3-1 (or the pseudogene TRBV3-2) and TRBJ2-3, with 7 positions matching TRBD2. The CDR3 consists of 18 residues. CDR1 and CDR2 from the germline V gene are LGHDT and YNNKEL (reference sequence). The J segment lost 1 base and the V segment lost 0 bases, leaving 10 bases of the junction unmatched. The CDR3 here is CASSQERLGLAGTDTQYF. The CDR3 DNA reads TGTGCCAGCAGCCAAGAGAGATTGGGTCTAGCGGGCACAGATACGCAGTATTTT.

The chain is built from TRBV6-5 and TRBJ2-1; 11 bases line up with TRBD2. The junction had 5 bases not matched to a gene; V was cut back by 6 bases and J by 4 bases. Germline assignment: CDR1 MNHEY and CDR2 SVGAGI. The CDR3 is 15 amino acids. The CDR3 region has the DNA TGTGCCAGCAGCCTTAGCGGGGGGGAGTACAATGAGCAGTTCTTC. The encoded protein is CASSLSGGEYNEQFF.

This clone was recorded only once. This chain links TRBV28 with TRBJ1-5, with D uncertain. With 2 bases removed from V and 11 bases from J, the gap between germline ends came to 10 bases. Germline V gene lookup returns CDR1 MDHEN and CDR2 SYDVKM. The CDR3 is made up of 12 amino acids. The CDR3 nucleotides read TGTGCCAGCAGTTTAGTTGTAGGGACCCAGCATTTT. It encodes CASSLVVGTQHF. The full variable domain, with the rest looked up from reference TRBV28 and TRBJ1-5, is DVKVTQSSRYLVKRTGEKVFLECVQDMDHENMFWYRQDPGLGLRLIYFSYDVKMKEKGDIPEGYSVSREKKERFSLILESASTNQTSMYLCASSLVVGTQHFGDGTRLSIL.

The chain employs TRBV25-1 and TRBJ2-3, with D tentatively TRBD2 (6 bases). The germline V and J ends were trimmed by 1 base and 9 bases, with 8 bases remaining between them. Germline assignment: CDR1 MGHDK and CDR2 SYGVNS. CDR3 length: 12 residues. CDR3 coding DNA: TGTGCCAGCAGTGAATTGGGGAGGACGCAGTATTTT. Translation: CASSELGRTQYF.

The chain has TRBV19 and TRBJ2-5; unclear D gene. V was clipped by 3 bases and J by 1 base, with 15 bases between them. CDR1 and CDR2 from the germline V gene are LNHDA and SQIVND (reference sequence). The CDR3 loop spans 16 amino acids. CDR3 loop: CASSIGIGGSQETQYF. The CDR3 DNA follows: TGTGCCAGTAGTATTGGTATCGGCGGCAGCCAAGAGACCCAGTACTTC.

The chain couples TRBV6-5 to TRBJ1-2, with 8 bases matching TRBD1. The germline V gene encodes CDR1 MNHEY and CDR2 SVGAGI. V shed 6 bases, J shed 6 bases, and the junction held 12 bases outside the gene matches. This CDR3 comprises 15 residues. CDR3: CASRDRVWLTDGYTF. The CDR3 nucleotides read TGTGCCAGCAGGGACAGGGTTTGGCTAACGGATGGCTACACCTTC.

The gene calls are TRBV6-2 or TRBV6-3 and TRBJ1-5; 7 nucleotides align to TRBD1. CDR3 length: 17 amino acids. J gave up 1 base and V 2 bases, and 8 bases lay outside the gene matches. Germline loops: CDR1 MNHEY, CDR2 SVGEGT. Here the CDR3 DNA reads TGTGCCAGCAGTTACCCGACAGGGTCAGGGAGCAATCAGCCCCAGCATTTT. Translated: CASSYPTGSGSNQPQHF.

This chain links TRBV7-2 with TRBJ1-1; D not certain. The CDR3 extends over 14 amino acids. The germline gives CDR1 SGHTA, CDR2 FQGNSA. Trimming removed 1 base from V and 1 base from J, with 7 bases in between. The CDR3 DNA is TGTGCCAGCAGCTTAGGACCCGGGAACACTGAAGCTTTCTTT. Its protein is CASSLGPGNTEAFF.